One and the same sample provided the 25 T cell receptor beta chains below, sequenced in a study of blood T cell repertoires in COVID-19. Profiling relied on immunoSEQ multiplex PCR, and the TCRdb table lists in-frame clones only, not all of them. The sample includes more than 350,000 clones, about 83% of them seen just once. The specimen was PBMCs or T cells enriched from blood (not recorded which). The receptors stem from a woman aged 50 to 60 who had recovered from COVID-19.

The gene calls are TRBV28 and TRBJ2-3; TRBD2 matches 10 bases. From germline, CDR1 is MDHEN and CDR2 SYDVKM. The CDR3 consists of 18 residues. The V and J ends lost 3 bases and 6 bases, in that order; junction bases with no gene match: 15. CDR3 loop: CASSLFSGGTPSGDTQYF. The CDR3 DNA reads as TGTGCCAGCAGTTTGTTTAGCGGGGGGACCCCTAGCGGCGATACGCAGTATTTT.

This chain connects TRBV30 to TRBJ1-3; D may be TRBD1 (6 bases). Germline-derived CDR1 and CDR2 are GTSNPN and SVGIG (reference sequence). The CDR3 is 15 amino acids. V dropped 2 bases and J dropped 3 bases, with 14 bases sitting between them. The CDR3 is CAWSIMAGVGNTIYF. Written as DNA, the CDR3 is TGTGCCTGGAGTATTATGGCAGGGGTTGGAAACACCATATATTTT.

The chain joins TRBV30 to TRBJ1-4; perhaps TRBD1 as D (5 bases). CDR1 is GTSNPN and CDR2 is SVGIG in the germline V gene (reference sequence). The length of the CDR3 is 15 residues. V gave up 0 bases and J gave up 4 bases, with 12 bases separating them. This CDR3 is CAWSVGGSGNEKLFF. In DNA, the CDR3 is TGTGCCTGGAGTGTGGGGGGGAGCGGTAATGAAAAACTGTTTTTT.

The J gene is TRBJ2-7, the V gene TRBV2, with 10 bases matching TRBD1. Trimming removed 11 bases from V and 4 bases from J; junction bases left unmatched: 20. Germline loops: CDR1 SNHLY, CDR2 FYNNEI. The CDR3 has 17 amino acids. CDR3 in amino acids: CASQGSPGQGDSYEQYF. In DNA, the CDR3 is TGTGCCTCCCAGGGTAGCCCAGGACAGGGGGATTCTTACGAGCAGTACTTC.

This rearrangement joins TRBV7-3 to TRBJ2-5, with 11 bases aligning to TRBD2. J gave up 1 base and V 5 bases, and 3 bases lay outside the gene matches. Germline CDR1 SGHTA, CDR2 FQGTGA. The CDR3 length is 15 residues. This chain's CDR3 is CASSLSGGAQETQYF. In DNA form, the CDR3 reads TGTGCCAGCAGCCTTAGCGGGGGGGCCCAAGAGACCCAGTACTTC.

This clone was detected once. J is TRBJ1-4 and V is TRBV7-9; unclear D gene. CDR1 SEHNR and CDR2 FQNEAQ come from the germline V gene (reference sequence). The CDR3 is made up of 15 amino acids. V was trimmed by 0 bases and J by 6 bases, leaving 11 bases between them. CDR3 region: CASSLAGSWDEKLFF. DNA of the CDR3: TGTGCCAGCAGCTTAGCAGGGAGTTGGGATGAAAAACTGTTTTTT.

The rearrangement links TRBV7-2 to TRBJ2-5; possibly TRBD1 for D (5 bases). The CDR3 is 13 residues long. CDR1 is SGHTA and CDR2 is FQGNSA in the germline V gene. Trimming took off 5 bases at V and 1 base at J, with 8 bases between the two ends. The CDR3, as DNA: TGTGCCAGCAGCCGACAGATCCAAGAGACCCAGTACTTC. Translated: CASSRQIQETQYF.

The rearrangement joins TRBV19 to TRBJ2-5; TRBD2 matches at 15 bases. This CDR3 contains 16 residues. Unmatched junction bases numbered 7, after V lost 6 bases and J lost 5 bases. Germline V gene lookup returns CDR1 LNHDA and CDR2 SQIVND (reference sequence). Written as DNA, the CDR3 is TGTGCCAGTAGCGGGACTAGCGGGGGGCTGGGGGAGACCCAGTACTTC. Its translation: CASSGTSGGLGETQYF.

V and J are TRBV18 and TRBJ1-1, with 7 bases matching TRBD1. The trim removed 3 bases at V and 4 bases at J, leaving 8 bases unmatched. There are 15 residues in the CDR3. The V gene's germline CDR1 is KGHSH and CDR2 LQKENI. Here the CDR3 reads CASSPSGGGFTEAFF. Here the CDR3 DNA reads TGTGCCAGCTCACCCTCTGGAGGGGGCTTCACTGAAGCTTTCTTT.

This chain joins TRBV7-9 and TRBJ1-1; D gene ambiguous. The CDR3 runs to 11 residues. V lost 4 bases and J lost 4, with 4 bases in between. Germline V lookup: CDR1 SEHNR, CDR2 FQNEAQ (reference sequence). The CDR3 region has the DNA TGTGCCAGCAGCTCCTCCACTGAAGCTTTCTTT. As protein: CASSSSTEAFF.

This chain connects TRBV5-1 to TRBJ1-3; TRBD1 matches 10 bases. CDR1 is SGHRS, CDR2 YFSETQ, per germline. Trimming at V came to 4 bases and at J to 0 bases, leaving 7 bases not matched to a gene. This CDR3 is built from 17 residues. CDR3: CASSTGQGTPSGNTIYF. The DNA for the CDR3 is TGCGCCAGCAGCACGGGACAGGGGACCCCCTCTGGAAACACCATATATTTT.

This chain connects TRBV6-5 to TRBJ2-2, with D possibly being TRBD1 (5 bases). This CDR3 has 16 amino acids. The germline V and J ends were trimmed by 2 bases and 4 bases, with 14 bases remaining between them. Germline V CDR1 and CDR2: MNHEY, SVGAGI. The DNA for the CDR3 is TGTGCCAGCAGTTACAGGGGCTACTTCCCCACCGGGGAGCTGTTTTTT. This codes for CASSYRGYFPTGELFF.

V usage is TRBV28 and J usage is TRBJ1-4; maybe TRBD1 (6 bases). The germline CDR1 and CDR2 sequences are MDHEN and SYDVKM. The CDR3 covers 15 residues. The germline V and J ends were trimmed by 3 bases and 7 bases, with 15 bases remaining between them. Here the CDR3 reads CASSFAGARGEKLFF. The CDR3 bases are TGTGCCAGCAGTTTCGCAGGGGCGCGCGGTGAAAAACTGTTTTTT.

The chain is built from TRBV12-3 or TRBV12-4 and TRBJ1-2, with unresolved D. Trimming cost V 6 bases and J 8 bases, with 13 bases left between them. The CDR3 extends over 12 amino acids. The CDR3 protein is CASRSGLKGYTF. In nucleotides, the CDR3 is TGTGCCAGCAGATCCGGGTTGAAGGGCTACACCTTC.

This clone was seen only once. V gene TRBV28 combines with J gene TRBJ2-3; 8 bases match TRBD1. Germline CDR1 and CDR2: MDHEN and SYDVKM. The V and J ends lost 7 bases and 5 bases, in that order; junction bases with no gene match: 8. This CDR3 has 14 residues. CDR3 amino acids: CASTPGDRGDTQYF. The CDR3 DNA is TGTGCCAGCACCCCCGGAGACAGGGGAGATACGCAGTATTTT.

As for this clone: Other DNA sequences from this sample encode an identical CDR3 as well. The chain is built from TRBV5-1 and TRBJ1-1; unclear D gene. Per the germline V gene, CDR1 is SGHRS and CDR2 is YFSETQ. V was cut by 0 bases and J by 1 base, with 7 bases left in between. This CDR3 region has 14 residues. In DNA, the CDR3 is TGCGCCAGCAGCTTGGGGCAGGCGAACACTGAAGCTTTCTTT. It is translated as CASSLGQANTEAFF.

The chain uses TRBV5-1 and TRBJ2-5; D gene uncertain. V dropped 0 bases and J dropped 5 bases, with 11 bases sitting between them. Germline V gene data show CDR1 as SGHRS and CDR2 as YFSETQ. The CDR3 has 14 amino acids. Here the CDR3 reads CASSLETSTETQYF. For the CDR3, the DNA is TGCGCCAGCAGCTTGGAGACAAGTACGGAGACCCAGTACTTC.

The chain couples TRBV2 to TRBJ2-5; TRBD2 might be the D (5 bases). This CDR3 region has 14 residues. V was pared by 7 bases and J by 7 bases, with 19 bases between. The germline V gene has CDR1 SNHLY and CDR2 FYNNEI. For the CDR3, the DNA is TGTGCCAGCATTTTAGTTGGACTCCTCGGGACCCAGTACTTC. It is translated as CASILVGLLGTQYF.

J is TRBJ2-5 and V is TRBV21-1; the D segment call TRBD2 is taken from the table without a DNA check. TRBV21-1 is a documented pseudogene. The CDR3 sequence is 17 residues long. In DNA, the CDR3 is TGTGCCAGCAGCAAAAACGCTAGCGGGACCTACGGGCGAACCCAGTACTTC. It encodes CASSKNASGTYGRTQYF.

This clone was found once. The V and J genes are TRBV3-1 (or the pseudogene TRBV3-2) and TRBJ2-1, with a tentative D call TRBD2 (6 bases). Trimming removed 0 bases at V and 8 bases at J, with 17 bases between. Germline V CDR1 and CDR2: LGHDT, YNNKEL (reference sequence). The CDR3 is made up of 16 amino acids. CDR3 residues: CASSQDEDYPRDEQFF. The CDR3 region has the DNA TGTGCCAGCAGCCAAGATGAGGACTACCCGCGCGATGAGCAGTTCTTC.

The J gene is TRBJ2-3, the V gene TRBV4-3; 9 bases line up with TRBD2. The CDR3 loop spans 16 amino acids. The V segment lost 0 bases and the J segment 1 base; nucleotides outside the gene matches: 2. Germline CDR1 and CDR2: LGHNA and YSLEER. The CDR3 protein is CASSQDLAGGTDTQYF. As DNA, the CDR3 is TGCGCCAGCAGCCAAGATTTAGCGGGGGGCACAGATACGCAGTATTTT.

The chain has TRBV30 and TRBJ1-5; unclear D gene. This CDR3 is built from 15 residues. The V gene lost 2 bases and the J gene lost 3 bases, with 14 bases spanning the gap. The germline V gene encodes CDR1 GTSNPN and CDR2 SVGIG (reference sequence). The CDR3 loop reads CAWSLTGKYNQPQHF. As DNA, the CDR3 is TGTGCCTGGAGTCTAACGGGAAAATACAATCAGCCCCAGCATTTT.

The V call is TRBV2, the J call TRBJ2-2; no reliable D call. The V gene lost 7 bases and the J gene lost 2 bases, with 11 bases spanning the gap. In germline, CDR1 is SNHLY, CDR2 FYNNEI. This CDR3 is built from 14 residues. The CDR3 loop is CASKAGSNTGELFF. The DNA of the CDR3 is TGTGCCAGCAAAGCCGGGTCCAACACCGGGGAGCTGTTTTTT.

The rearrangement joins TRBV9 to TRBJ1-6; TRBD1 aligns across 9 bases. Germline lookup yields CDR1 SGDLS and CDR2 YYNGEE. V was pared by 2 bases and J by 6 bases, with 6 bases of the junction left unmatched. The CDR3 consists of 16 residues. In nucleotides, the CDR3 is TGTGCCAGCAGCGTCGACCCACAGGGGGCTAATTCACCCCTCCACTTT. Amino acid sequence: CASSVDPQGANSPLHF.

The chain carries TRBV28 and TRBJ2-7; D unresolved. Germline-derived CDR1 and CDR2 are MDHEN and SYDVKM. V was shortened by 6 bases and J by 2 bases, with 14 bases between the two germline ends. CDR3 size: 14 residues. The CDR3, as DNA: TGTGCCAGCAGGAATCCAGTTCTTCCCTACGAGCAGTACTTC. Translation gives CASRNPVLPYEQYF.